Included here is one T cell receptor (beta chain) sequence, with context. This CDR3 has 13 amino acids. The V and J ends lost 0 bases and 2 bases respectively, with 5 bases between them. Germline-derived CDR1 and CDR2 are DFQATT and SNEGSKA (reference sequence). Random hexamers were used to reverse transcribe the RNA input (roughly 0.5 to 1 ug). TCRdb re-analysed the immunoSEQ multiplex PCR reads in MiXCR, keeping a single row per CDR3 protein. Here the sample spans about 300,000 distinct CDR3 sequences, around 89% being singletons. These data come from a study of CD8 T cells in Susac syndrome. V and J are TRBV20-1 and TRBJ2-1; no definite D call. This TCR came from a human donor with multiple sclerosis. Sequenced material: CD8+ T cells from PBMCs. Here the CDR3 reads CSARDRAYNEQFF. DNA for the CDR3: TGCAGTGCTAGAGACCGCGCCTACAATGAGCAGTTCTTC.